The 22 T cell receptor beta chains presented below share a single source sample, sequenced in a study of early T cells in non-severe SARS-CoV-2 infection. TCRdb analysed the 5' RACE reads with MiXCR anew, one entry per CDR3 protein. This table has over 30,000 distinct CDR3 sequences, approximately 6.9% appearing once. Sequencing used whole blood, obtained at baseline. All receptors derive from an adult who was a healthcare worker with PCR-confirmed SARS-CoV-2 infection or an uninfected control (not recorded which).

In its sample, this clonotype was seen many times. The genes are TRBV12-3 or TRBV12-4 and TRBJ2-5; 8 positions match TRBD2. V shed 7 bases, J shed 3 bases, and the junction held 4 bases outside the gene matches. There are 13 residues in the CDR3. The CDR3 DNA sequence: TGTGCCAGCACCCTTAGCGGGAAAGAGACCCAGTACTTC. Protein product: CASTLSGKETQYF.

This chain links TRBV12-3 or TRBV12-4 with TRBJ1-1, with D tentatively TRBD1 (5 bases). The CDR3 is 15 amino acids. V was pared by 3 bases and J by 6 bases, with 17 bases between. The CDR3 bases are TGTGCCAGCAGTTTCAGGGTTGCGGCGTCAGCTGAAGCTTTCTTT. Protein sequence: CASSFRVAASAEAFF.

This clonotype was detected a few times. The chain is built from TRBV6-1 and TRBJ1-2, with D unresolved. CDR1 MNHNS and CDR2 SASEGT come from the germline V gene. V was trimmed by 4 bases and J by 1 base, leaving 10 bases between them. This CDR3 region has 14 residues. For the CDR3, the DNA is TGTGCCAGCAGTGGGCATTCCATTAACTATGGCTACACCTTC. This codes for CASSGHSINYGYTF.

This clonotype came up many times. The chain links TRBV18 to TRBJ2-1, with 7 positions matching TRBD1. Germline CDR1 KGHSH, CDR2 LQKENI. The CDR3 has 14 residues. Trimming took 2 bases from V and 7 from J; bases not matched to a gene: 5. The DNA for the CDR3 is TGTGCCAGCTCACCATGGGACAGTCGGAATGAGCAGTTCTTC. Translated: CASSPWDSRNEQFF.

The chain has TRBV24-1 and TRBJ2-1; 10 positions match TRBD2. The CDR3 has 16 amino acids. Germline V lookup: CDR1 KGHDR, CDR2 SFDVKD. Trimming took 4 bases from V and 2 from J; bases not matched to a gene: 4. DNA of the CDR3: TGTGCCACCAGTGACGAAGCGGGAGGGACCTACAATGAGCAGTTCTTC. Translating it yields CATSDEAGGTYNEQFF.

The chain is built from TRBV20-1 and TRBJ2-7, with TRBD1 identical over 12 bases. CDR3 size: 16 residues. The V segment lost 3 bases and the J segment 2 bases; nucleotides outside the gene matches: 8. CDR1 and CDR2 from the germline V gene are DFQATT and SNEGSKA (reference sequence). CDR3: CSARAGTGGAPYEQYV. In DNA form, the CDR3 reads TGCAGTGCTAGGGCCGGGACAGGGGGCGCACCCTACGAGCAGTACGTC.

This clonotype has a handful of counts. V gene TRBV6-5 combines with J gene TRBJ2-1; D is possibly TRBD1 or TRBD2 (5 bases each). This CDR3 is 13 amino acids long. Germline V gene lookup returns CDR1 MNHEY and CDR2 SVGAGI. V lost 4 bases to trimming and J lost 7 bases, with 11 bases between them. CDR3 sequence reads: CASSWGRGNEQFF. CDR3 DNA: TGTGCCAGCAGTTGGGGCCGGGGTAATGAGCAGTTCTTC.

This clonotype was recorded many times. The DNA of the CDR3 is TGCAGCGTGTCACAGGGGGACTATGGCTACACCTTC. Protein sequence: CSVSQGDYGYTF. J is TRBJ1-2 and V is TRBV29-1; TRBD1 matches 8 bases. Looked up from germline, CDR1 is SQVTM and CDR2 is ANQGSEA. CDR3 size: 12 residues. Trimming cost V 6 bases and J 3 bases; bases outside gene matches: 3. The complete variable domain, with remaining parts taken from reference TRBV29-1 and TRBJ1-2, reads SAVISQKPSRDICQRGTSLTIQCQVDSQVTMMFWYRQQPGQSLTLIATANQGSEATYESGFVIDKFPISRPNLTFSTLTVSNMSPEDSSIYLCSVSQGDYGYTFGSGTRLTVV.

This clonotype was recorded at least ten times. The V and J genes are TRBV4-3 and TRBJ1-5; D might be TRBD1 (5 bases). The germline V gene encodes CDR1 LGHNA and CDR2 YSLEER. The V end lost 3 bases, the J end lost 2 bases, and 17 bases lay between the germline ends. The CDR3 has 17 residues. The CDR3 loop is CASSQGPGVRGNQPQHF. The CDR3 region has the DNA TGCGCCAGCAGCCAGGGACCGGGGGTTCGGGGCAATCAGCCCCAGCATTTT.

This clonotype was counted only a few times. The rearrangement joins TRBV11-3 to TRBJ2-1; the D is unclear. The germline V gene has CDR1 SGHNT and CDR2 YENEEA. The CDR3 totals 12 residues. Trimming shortened V by 4 bases and J by 5 bases, and 6 bases separated the two germline ends. The CDR3 nucleotides are TGTGCCAGCAGCTGGCAAGACAATGAGCAGTTCTTC. Encoded protein: CASSWQDNEQFF.

This clonotype was detected ten times or more. J is TRBJ1-3 and V is TRBV15; TRBD1 is a possible D gene (5 bases). This CDR3 contains 14 residues. Germline V CDR1 and CDR2: LNHNV, YYDKDF (reference sequence). Trimming removed 2 bases from V and 7 bases from J, with 12 bases in between. CDR3 nucleotides: TGTGCCACCAGCAGACCAGGGCTAGAGAACACCATATATTTT. This gives the protein CATSRPGLENTIYF.

This clonotype showed up many times. This chain connects TRBV29-1 to TRBJ2-7; D gene uncertain. Germline values: CDR1 SQVTM, CDR2 ANQGSEA. V shed 5 bases and J shed 5 bases, with 10 bases lying between them. This CDR3 region has 11 residues. DNA for the CDR3: TGCAGCGTTAAGCGTGGAAACGAGCAGTACTTC. The encoded protein is CSVKRGNEQYF.

As for this clonotype: A read error may account for a junction end that differs from germline. The V gene is TRBV19, the J gene TRBJ2-3, with D unclear. Germline CDR1 is LNHDA and CDR2 is SQIVND (reference sequence). The length of the CDR3 is 15 residues. For the CDR3, the DNA is TGTGTCAGTAGTACTTCGGCTCAGAACACAGATACGCAGTATTTT. Translating it yields CVSSTSAQNTDTQYF.

This clonotype was picked up a small number of times. The gene calls are TRBV24-1 and TRBJ2-1, with D perhaps TRBD1 (5 bases). Germline V gives CDR1 KGHDR, CDR2 SFDVKD. The ends were cut back, 4 bases at V and 7 bases at J, with 16 bases in the middle. The CDR3 contains 15 residues. The CDR3 DNA reads as TGTGCCACCAGTGAGTCAGGAAAAAGGGGTAATGAGCAGTTCTTC. The encoded protein is CATSESGKRGNEQFF.

The table lists this clonotype with many counts. The rearrangement links TRBV12-3 or TRBV12-4 to TRBJ1-1, with D unclear. This CDR3 has 15 residues. V was shortened by 4 bases and J by 5 bases, with 17 bases between the two germline ends. CDR3 loop: CASSSHPDLGTEAFF. The CDR3 coding sequence is TGTGCCAGCAGTTCTCACCCGGACCTGGGGACTGAAGCTTTCTTT.

This clonotype came up many times. DNA for the CDR3: TGTGCCAGCAGCTCCCGTCCGGGGAACGAGCAGTACTTC. As protein: CASSSRPGNEQYF. V and J are TRBV7-2 and TRBJ2-7, with TRBD2 as a possible D gene (5 bases). From germline, CDR1 is SGHTA and CDR2 FQGNSA. The length of the CDR3 is 13 residues. Trimming stripped 4 bases from V and 5 bases from J, with 12 bases between.

This clonotype occurred many times. The CDR3 loop reads CASREGSSTDTQYF. Here the CDR3 DNA reads TGTGCCAGCAGGGAAGGTAGTAGCACAGATACGCAGTATTTT. The V gene is TRBV12-3 or TRBV12-4, the J gene TRBJ2-3; no reliable D call. This CDR3 spans 14 amino acids. Trimming left V 6 bases short and J 0 bases short, with 10 bases between.

This clonotype was picked up a small number of times. V and J are TRBV25-1 and TRBJ2-7; D is undetermined. The V end lost 2 bases, the J end lost 7 bases, and 15 bases lay between the germline ends. The CDR3 consists of 14 residues. The germline gives CDR1 MGHDK, CDR2 SYGVNS. This chain's CDR3 is CASSERHGRWEQYV. The CDR3 DNA reads TGTGCCAGCAGTGAACGGCATGGCAGGTGGGAGCAGTACGTC.

On this clonotype: A much larger clone differs by one base, so this may be a read error. No conserved phenylalanine or tryptophan is present at the end of the CDR3, so a read error is the likely explanation. V usage is TRBV29-1 and J usage is TRBJ1-2; D not resolved. The ends were cut back, 6 bases at V and 2 bases at J, with 10 bases in the middle. Per the germline V gene, CDR1 is SQVTM and CDR2 is ANQGSEA. CDR3 size: 12 residues. CDR3 in amino acids: CSVVLDNYGYTL. In DNA form, the CDR3 reads TGCAGCGTCGTCCTTGACAACTATGGCTACACCCTC.

This chain links TRBV4-2 with TRBJ2-3; TRBD2 agrees at 16 bases. The J segment lost 5 bases and the V segment lost 0 bases, leaving 2 bases of the junction unmatched. CDR3 length equals 17 residues. Germline values: CDR1 LGHNA, CDR2 YNFKEQ. The CDR3 sequence: CASSQDGTSGRGDTQYF. CDR3 coding DNA: TGTGCCAGCAGCCAAGATGGGACTAGCGGGAGGGGAGATACGCAGTATTTT.

There are many counts of this clonotype. V is TRBV10-3 and J is TRBJ1-6, with 8 bases matching TRBD1. V lost 0 bases to trimming and J lost 8 bases; unmatched junction nucleotides: 6. Germline V CDR1 and CDR2: ENHRY, SYGVKD. CDR3 length: 16 residues. The CDR3 nucleotides read TGTGCCATCAGTGAGTCGAGACAGGGGCAGGATTCACCCCTCCACTTT. Translation gives CAISESRQGQDSPLHF.

The sample holds a few counts of this clonotype. The gene calls are TRBV10-3 and TRBJ2-7; 10 nucleotides line up with TRBD1. Germline trimming cut 6 bases from V and 2 bases from J; bases unmatched to any gene: 13. From germline, CDR1 is ENHRY and CDR2 SYGVKD. This CDR3 is 17 amino acids long. The CDR3 sequence: CAISSTRGQGPTYEQYF. The CDR3 nucleotides read TGTGCCATCAGCTCAACCCGGGGACAGGGGCCGACCTACGAGCAGTACTTC.